Shown below are 11 T cell receptor beta chains from a single sample sequenced in a study of blood T cell repertoires in COVID-19 (dated by TCRdb to the early 2020s). Library preparation was by the immunoSEQ multiplex PCR assay. Entries here come from immuneACCESS through TCRdb and include only in-frame sequences with V and J called. Some clones fail to appear in such tables; in the studies checked, an unresolved V gene covers under half of the shortfall, and the cause of the remainder is unknown. The sample contains 310,000 or so clones, about 88% of them found a single time. Over 8% of the sample comes from the top ten. Source material: PBMCs or T cells enriched from blood (not recorded which). The receptor source for this set is a woman aged 40-49 years who had recovered from COVID-19.

A note on this clone: The sample has other DNA sequences that encode this CDR3 too. The CDR3, as DNA: TGTGCCAGCTCACCGGGACTCGGAGAGACCCAGTACTTC. This codes for CASSPGLGETQYF. The gene calls are TRBV18 and TRBJ2-5, with TRBD2 as a possible D gene (6 bases). Between the trimmed V and J ends, which lost 3 bases and 4 bases, there was a span of 9 bases. Germline V gives CDR1 KGHSH, CDR2 LQKENI. This CDR3 is built from 13 residues.

The count of this clone is one. This chain uses TRBV23-1 with TRBJ2-7, with TRBD1 identical over 7 bases. TRBV23-1 falls under the ORF class, with uncertain function. The J segment lost 4 bases and the V segment lost 6 bases, leaving 12 bases of the junction unmatched. The CDR3 is made up of 15 amino acids. The CDR3: CASSPPGDRAYEQYF. CDR3 in DNA: TGCGCCAGCAGCCCACCCGGGGACAGAGCATACGAGCAGTACTTC.

V is TRBV18 and J is TRBJ2-7; D gene ambiguous. The germline gives CDR1 KGHSH, CDR2 LQKENI. Deletions cut 2 bases from V and 0 bases from J, with 11 bases between. The CDR3 spans 15 residues. The CDR3 DNA reads TGTGCCAGCTCACCAAGACACCCCAGCTCCTACGAGCAGTACTTC. Translation: CASSPRHPSSYEQYF.

The V call is TRBV18, the J call TRBJ2-7, with TRBD1 matching 9 bases. This CDR3 contains 14 residues. Looked up from germline, CDR1 is KGHSH and CDR2 is LQKENI. V lost 3 bases, J lost 5 bases, and 5 bases stayed unmatched. This CDR3 reads CASSPGQGINEQYF. The CDR3 DNA reads as TGTGCCAGCTCACCGGGACAGGGAATCAACGAGCAGTACTTC.

The J gene is TRBJ1-5, the V gene TRBV18, with a weak D call TRBD1 (5 bases). From germline, CDR1 is KGHSH and CDR2 LQKENI. This CDR3 region has 15 residues. V lost 1 base and J lost 0, with 7 bases in between. The CDR3 protein is CASSPQDISNQPQHF. The DNA of the CDR3 is TGTGCCAGCTCACCACAGGACATTAGCAATCAGCCCCAGCATTTT. Full variable domain (missing parts from reference TRBV18 and TRBJ1-5): NAGVMQNPRHLVRRRGQEARLRCSPMKGHSHVYWYRQLPEEGLKFMVYLQKENIIDESGMPKERFSAEFPKEGPSILRIQQVVRGDSAAYFCASSPQDISNQPQHFGDGTRLSIL.

This clone came up once. The chain recombines TRBV11-3 with TRBJ2-2, with 9 bases fitting TRBD1. After removal of 5 bases from V and 0 bases from J, the junction contained 4 bases not matched to a gene. The CDR3 is 16 amino acids. CDR1 and CDR2 (germline): SGHNT, YENEEA. CDR3 residues: CASSGRDRANTGELFF. The DNA of the CDR3 is TGTGCCAGCAGCGGCCGGGACAGGGCGAACACCGGGGAGCTGTTTTTT. The full variable domain, rest sourced from reference TRBV11-3 and TRBJ2-2, is EAGVVQSPRYKIIEKKQPVAFWCNPISGHNTLYWYLQNLGQGPELLIRYENEEAVDDSQLPKDRFSAERLKGVDSTLKIQPAELGDSAVYLCASSGRDRANTGELFFGEGSRLTVL.

The chain is built from TRBV12-3 or TRBV12-4 and TRBJ1-2; TRBD1 matches 8 bases. The CDR3 has 12 residues. Trimming took 6 bases from V and 6 from J; bases not matched to a gene: 3. For the CDR3, the DNA is TGTGCCAGCAGGAAGACAGGGGATGGCTACACCTTC. Translated: CASRKTGDGYTF.

This clone occurred once. The chain recombines TRBV10-3 with TRBJ2-7; 13 nucleotides line up with TRBD2. CDR1 and CDR2 from the germline V gene are ENHRY and SYGVKD. The trim removed 6 bases at V and 4 bases at J, leaving 6 bases unmatched. CDR3 length equals 15 residues. CDR3 protein: CAISSGTSGTYEQYF. CDR3 sequence (DNA): TGTGCCATCAGCTCCGGGACTAGCGGGACTTACGAGCAGTACTTC.

The rearrangement uses TRBV27 and TRBJ1-5; D is possibly TRBD1 (5 bases). The V gene's germline CDR1 is MNHEY and CDR2 SMNVEV (reference sequence). The CDR3 spans 15 residues. Trimming left V 3 bases short and J 7 bases short, with 16 bases between. This chain's CDR3 is CASSFSRGFGQPQHF. The CDR3 nucleotides are TGTGCCAGCAGTTTTTCCCGGGGGTTTGGGCAGCCCCAGCATTTT.

The chain is built from TRBV30 and TRBJ1-1; 9 bases are shared with TRBD1. The CDR3 sequence is 15 residues long. Unmatched junction bases numbered 6, after V lost 0 bases and J lost 4 bases. Germline V lookup: CDR1 GTSNPN, CDR2 SVGIG (reference sequence). The CDR3 DNA sequence: TGTGCCTGGAGTGTAATGGCGACAGGGGGCACTGAAGCTTTCTTT. Amino acids: CAWSVMATGGTEAFF.

This chain joins TRBV19 and TRBJ2-1; possibly TRBD2 for D (5 bases). The CDR3 loop spans 13 amino acids. CDR1 and CDR2 from the germline V gene are LNHDA and SQIVND (reference sequence). The V end was cut by 9 bases, the J end by 6 bases, with 15 bases between. The CDR3 protein is CASSPGLANEQFF. The CDR3 DNA sequence: TGTGCCAGCTCCCCGGGGTTAGCCAATGAGCAGTTCTTC.